The present T cell receptor beta chain was sequenced within a study of shared clonotypes between healthy human individuals. Study results and caveats: Only blood was sampled, and tissue TCR repertoires likely differ from blood ones. The naive CD4 repertoires of a handful of donors were compared, and approximately 5% of clonotypes were shared.

Data came from immunoSEQ multiplex PCR; TCRdb stores just in-frame clones and leaves some out. The repertoire holds 1,400,000 or so clones, with 98% to 99% as singletons. A single count supports this clone. The antigen is not known. Partitioning of CD4+ cells yielded a CD45RA+ naive subset and a CD45RA-negative memory subset. The germline V and J ends were trimmed by 3 bases and 1 base, with 22 bases remaining between them. The CDR3 runs 19 residues. The V gene's germline CDR1 is KGHSH and CDR2 LQKENI. The sequenced sample consisted of naive CD4+ T cells sorted from blood. The sample's subset: CD45RA+ positively selected. The chain combines TRBV18 with TRBJ2-4, with a weak D call TRBD2 (6 bases). This TCR was sampled from a man in his thirties or forties in good health. The CDR3 loop reads CASSPSPILTGGAKNIQYF. As DNA, the CDR3 is TGTGCCAGCTCACCTTCTCCTATCCTAACTGGGGGGGCCAAAAACATTCAGTACTTC.